What follows is one T cell receptor (beta chain) and its context. Here immunoSEQ multiplex PCR was the method, and the copy in TCRdb shows in-frame clones only, minus some. The table lists about 76,000 clones, about nine tenths of them singletons, with roughly 8.9% in the top ten. This record comes from a study of control samples from healthy donors and cancer patients. This CDR3 is built from 13 residues. V was clipped by 7 bases and J by 7 bases, with 15 bases between them. Germline CDR1 and CDR2: SGHNT and YYREEE (reference sequence). The sequenced sample was PBMCs. The chain combines TRBV5-4 with TRBJ2-4; D tentatively fits TRBD1 or TRBD2 (5 bases each). This receptor was obtained from a woman between 50 and 59 years old with colorectal cancer. CDR3 in DNA: TGTGCCAGCCGACCGTGGGGCGGGAACATTCAGTACTTC. Amino acid sequence: CASRPWGGNIQYF.